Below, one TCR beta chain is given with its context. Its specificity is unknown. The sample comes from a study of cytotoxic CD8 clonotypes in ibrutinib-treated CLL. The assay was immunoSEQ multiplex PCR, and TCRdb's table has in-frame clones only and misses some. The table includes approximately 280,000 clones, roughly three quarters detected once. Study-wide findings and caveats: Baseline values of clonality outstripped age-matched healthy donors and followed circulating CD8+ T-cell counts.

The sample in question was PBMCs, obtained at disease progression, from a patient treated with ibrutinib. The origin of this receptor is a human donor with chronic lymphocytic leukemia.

The CDR3 DNA reads as TGTGCCAGCAGCCGGGAGGGACTTCTCACAGATACGCAGTATTTT. It encodes CASSREGLLTDTQYF. The chain joins TRBV9 to TRBJ2-3; 8 nucleotides match TRBD2. Germline CDR1 SGDLS, CDR2 YYNGEE. The CDR3 is 15 residues long. Losses at the gene ends were 4 bases for V and 2 bases for J; bases not matched to a gene: 6.